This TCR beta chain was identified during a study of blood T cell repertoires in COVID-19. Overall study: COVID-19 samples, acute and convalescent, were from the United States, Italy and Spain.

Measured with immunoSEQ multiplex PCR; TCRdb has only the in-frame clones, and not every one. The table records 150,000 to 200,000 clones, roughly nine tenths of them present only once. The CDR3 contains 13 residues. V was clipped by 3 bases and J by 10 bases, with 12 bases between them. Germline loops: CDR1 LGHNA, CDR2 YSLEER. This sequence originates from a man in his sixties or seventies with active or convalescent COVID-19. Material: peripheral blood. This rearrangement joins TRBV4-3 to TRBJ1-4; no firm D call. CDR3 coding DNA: TGCGCCAGCAGCCAGTGGACGGGAGGAAAACTGTTTTTT. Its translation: CASSQWTGGKLFF.